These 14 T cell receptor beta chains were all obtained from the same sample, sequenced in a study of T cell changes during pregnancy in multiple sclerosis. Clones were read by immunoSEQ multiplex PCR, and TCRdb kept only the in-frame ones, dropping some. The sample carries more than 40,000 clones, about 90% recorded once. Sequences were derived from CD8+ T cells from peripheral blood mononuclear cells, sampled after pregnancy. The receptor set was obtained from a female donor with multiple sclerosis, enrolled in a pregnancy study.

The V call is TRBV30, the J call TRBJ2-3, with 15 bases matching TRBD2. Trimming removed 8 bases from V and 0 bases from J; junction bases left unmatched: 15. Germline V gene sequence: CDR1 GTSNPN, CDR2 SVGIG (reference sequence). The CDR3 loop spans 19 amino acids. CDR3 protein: CAVSPGLAGGLISTDTQYF. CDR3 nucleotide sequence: TGTGCCGTTAGCCCGGGACTAGCGGGGGGCCTCATTAGCACAGATACGCAGTATTTT.

This CDR3 reads CASSLESRVDTEAFF. CDR3 DNA sequence: TGTGCCAGCAGCTTAGAATCCCGGGTTGACACTGAAGCTTTCTTT. This chain uses TRBV7-2 with TRBJ1-1, with no clear D. Trimming left V 1 base short and J 3 bases short, with 12 bases between. Germline V CDR1 and CDR2: SGHTA, FQGNSA. The length of the CDR3 is 15 residues.

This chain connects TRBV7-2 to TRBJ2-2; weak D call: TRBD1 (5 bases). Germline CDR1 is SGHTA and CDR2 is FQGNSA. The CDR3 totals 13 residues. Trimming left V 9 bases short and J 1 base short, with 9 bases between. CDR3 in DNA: TGTGCCAGGGAACAGGAGAACACCGGGGAGCTGTTTTTT. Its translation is CAREQENTGELFF.

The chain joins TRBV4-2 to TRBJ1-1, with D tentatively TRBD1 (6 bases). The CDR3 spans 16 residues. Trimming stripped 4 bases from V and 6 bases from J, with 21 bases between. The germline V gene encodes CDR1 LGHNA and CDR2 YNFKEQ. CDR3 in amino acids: CASSPKPVAQGPEAFF. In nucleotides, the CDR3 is TGTGCCAGCAGCCCAAAACCGGTAGCACAGGGTCCTGAAGCTTTCTTT.

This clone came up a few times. The CDR3 sequence is CASSRQGNTGELFF. CDR3 DNA: TGTGCCAGCAGTCGACAGGGTAACACCGGGGAGCTGTTTTTT. The J gene is TRBJ2-2, the V gene TRBV6-5; 7 bases fit TRBD1. Germline CDR1 reads MNHEY; CDR2 reads SVGAGI. Trimming removed 5 bases from V and 2 bases from J; junction bases left unmatched: 2. The CDR3 is made up of 14 amino acids.

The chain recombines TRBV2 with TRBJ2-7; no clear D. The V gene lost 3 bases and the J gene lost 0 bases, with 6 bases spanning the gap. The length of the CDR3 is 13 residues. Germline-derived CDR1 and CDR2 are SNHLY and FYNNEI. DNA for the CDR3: TGTGCCAGCAGTGAGCGCCTCTCCTACGAGCAGTACTTC. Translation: CASSERLSYEQYF.

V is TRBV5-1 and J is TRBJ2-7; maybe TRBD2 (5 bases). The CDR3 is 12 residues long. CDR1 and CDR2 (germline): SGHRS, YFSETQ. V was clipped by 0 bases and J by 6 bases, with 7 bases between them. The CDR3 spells CASSLGTSEQYF. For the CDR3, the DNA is TGCGCCAGCAGCTTGGGTACTAGCGAGCAGTACTTC.

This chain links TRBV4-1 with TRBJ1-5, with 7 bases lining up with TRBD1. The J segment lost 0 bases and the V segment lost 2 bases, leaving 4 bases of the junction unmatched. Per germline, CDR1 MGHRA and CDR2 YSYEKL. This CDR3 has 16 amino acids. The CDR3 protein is CASSQTGEHSNQPQHF. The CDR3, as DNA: TGCGCCAGCAGCCAAACAGGGGAACATAGCAATCAGCCCCAGCATTTT.

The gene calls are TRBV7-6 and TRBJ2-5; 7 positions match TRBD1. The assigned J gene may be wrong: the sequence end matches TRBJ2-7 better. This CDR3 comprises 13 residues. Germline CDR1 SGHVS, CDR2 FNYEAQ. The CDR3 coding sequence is TGTGCCAGCAGCCTCGGACAGGACTACGAGCAGTACTTC. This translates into CASSLGQDYEQYF.

This CDR3 reads CASSHLRATGETQYF. The CDR3 nucleotides are TGTGCCAGCAGCCATCTAAGGGCTACGGGGGAGACCCAGTACTTC. V and J are TRBV6-6 and TRBJ2-5, with D perhaps matching TRBD2 (5 bases). Germline-derived CDR1 and CDR2 are MNHNY and SVGAGI (reference sequence). V lost 6 bases and J 5 bases, leaving 19 bases between the germline ends. The CDR3 has 15 amino acids.

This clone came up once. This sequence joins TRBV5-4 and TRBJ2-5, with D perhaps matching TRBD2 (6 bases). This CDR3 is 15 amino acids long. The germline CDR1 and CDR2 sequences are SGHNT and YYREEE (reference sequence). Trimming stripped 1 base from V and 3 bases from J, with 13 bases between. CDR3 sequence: CASSLLGAGKETQYF. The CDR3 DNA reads TGTGCCAGCAGCTTGTTAGGGGCGGGGAAAGAGACCCAGTACTTC.

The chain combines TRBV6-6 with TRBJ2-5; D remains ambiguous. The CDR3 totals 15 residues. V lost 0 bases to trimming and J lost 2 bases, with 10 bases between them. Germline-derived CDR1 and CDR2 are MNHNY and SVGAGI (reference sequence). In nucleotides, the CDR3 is TGTGCCAGCAGTTACTCTAAGTACAGACAAGAGACCCAGTACTTC. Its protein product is CASSYSKYRQETQYF.

Here the CDR3 reads CASSPGTGWTGELFF. The CDR3 DNA is TGTGCCAGCAGCCCCGGGACAGGGTGGACCGGGGAGCTGTTTTTT. The chain uses TRBV7-8 and TRBJ2-2, with 9 bases fitting TRBD1. Looked up from germline, CDR1 is SGHVS and CDR2 is FQNEAQ. The junction had 6 bases not matched to a gene; V was cut back by 5 bases and J by 5 bases. This CDR3 has 15 amino acids.

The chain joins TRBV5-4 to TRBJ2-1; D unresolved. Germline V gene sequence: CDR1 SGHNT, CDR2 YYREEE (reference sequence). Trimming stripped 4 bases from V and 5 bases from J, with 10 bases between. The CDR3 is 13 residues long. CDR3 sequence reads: CASSPPDNNEQFF. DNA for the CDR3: TGTGCCAGCAGCCCTCCCGACAACAATGAGCAGTTCTTC.